The 2 T cell receptor beta chains listed next were all sequenced from one sample in a study of blood T cell repertoires in COVID-19. Using immunoSEQ multiplex PCR, the repertoire was profiled, and TCRdb retains in-frame clones only, with some absent. The data show tens of thousands of clones, with roughly 72% seen just once and more than 4% held by the top ten. Input material: peripheral blood. All receptors come from a woman in her 70s with COVID-19, enrolled during active disease.

J is TRBJ2-1 and V is TRBV5-1, with a possible D match to TRBD2 (7 bases). This CDR3 comprises 13 residues. Between the trimmed V and J ends, which lost 4 bases and 9 bases, there was a span of 14 bases. The germline V gene has CDR1 SGHRS and CDR2 YFSETQ. CDR3 sequence: CASSAGLGGEQFF. DNA for the CDR3: TGCGCCAGCAGCGCCGGACTAGGGGGTGAGCAGTTCTTC.

The CDR3, as DNA: TGTGCCAGCAGCCCTGGAGCGTGGGCTAACTATGGCTACACCTTC. Its translation is CASSPGAWANYGYTF. The chain is built from TRBV6-2 or TRBV6-3 and TRBJ1-2; D call uncertain. The germline V gene has CDR1 MNHEY and CDR2 SVGEGT. The CDR3 length is 15 residues. V gave up 6 bases and J gave up 0 bases, with 14 bases separating them.